This T cell receptor beta chain is drawn from a study of radiation and T cells in renal cell carcinoma. This CDR3 is built from 15 residues. V dropped 5 bases and J dropped 0 bases, with 13 bases sitting between them. From germline, CDR1 is LNHDA and CDR2 SQIVND (reference sequence). Turning to this clone: What it binds is not known.

Study-level points and caveats: Top tumor clonotypes rose in blood 2 weeks post-radiation, then contracted. Pretreatment tumor biopsies were lacking, so baseline clonotypes are unknown.

TCRdb keeps only in-frame clones here, not all; method: immunoSEQ multiplex PCR. The repertoire consists of about 86,000 clones, with just under 85% occurring once and the leading ten covering roughly 10%. Noted time point: blood 4 weeks post-SBRT, at nephrectomy. Treatment denoted: 15 Gy SBRT to primary tumor, nephrectomy 4 weeks later. Serial blood draws occurred at baseline and 2 and 4 weeks post-SBRT. The tumor was a clear cell renal cell carcinoma. The gene calls are TRBV19 and TRBJ1-1; a weak D match, TRBD1 (5 bases). This material consisted of blood, taken from a patient whose treatment included radiotherapy and nephrectomy. The sequence derives from a man aged 50 to 60 with renal cell carcinoma. CDR3 residues: CASSFAGLMNTEAFF. CDR3 nucleotides: TGTGCCAGTAGTTTCGCGGGGCTAATGAACACTGAAGCTTTCTTT. The full variable domain, rest sourced from reference TRBV19 and TRBJ1-1, is DGGITQSPKYLFRKEGQNVTLSCEQNLNHDAMYWYRQDPGQGLRLIYYSQIVNDFQKGDIAEGYSVSREKKESFPLTVTSAQKNPTAFYLCASSFAGLMNTEAFFGQGTRLTVV.